The T cell receptor beta chain under discussion was sequenced for a study of T cell responses to AZD1222 COVID-19 vaccine. The V end lost 3 bases, the J end lost 2 bases, and 14 bases lay between the germline ends. Germline CDR1 reads LGHDT; CDR2 reads YNNKEL (reference sequence). CDR3 length: 16 residues. Generated by immunoSEQ multiplex PCR, the TCRdb table keeps only in-frame clones and is missing some. The sample has around 110,000 clones, roughly 88% seen once. The source material was peripheral blood, sampled on day 0 of MenACWY control vaccination. This chain links TRBV3-1 (or the pseudogene TRBV3-2) with TRBJ1-3; tentative D call: TRBD1 (5 bases). The clonotype originates from an adult in good health. CDR3: CASSHGGTLTGNTIYF. CDR3 nucleotide sequence: TGTGCCAGCAGCCATGGAGGGACCTTAACTGGAAACACCATATATTTT.